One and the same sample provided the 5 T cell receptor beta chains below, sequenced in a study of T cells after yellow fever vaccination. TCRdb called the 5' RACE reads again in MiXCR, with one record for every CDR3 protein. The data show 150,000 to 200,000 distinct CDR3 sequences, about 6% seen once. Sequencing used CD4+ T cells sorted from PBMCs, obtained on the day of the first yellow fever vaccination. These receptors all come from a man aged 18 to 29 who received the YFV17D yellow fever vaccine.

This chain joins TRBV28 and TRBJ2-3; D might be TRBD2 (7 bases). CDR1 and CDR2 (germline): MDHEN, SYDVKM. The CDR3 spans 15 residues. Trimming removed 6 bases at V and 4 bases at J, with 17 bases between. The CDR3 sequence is CASRKMGGGSDTQYF. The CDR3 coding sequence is TGTGCCAGCAGGAAAATGGGCGGGGGCTCAGATACGCAGTATTTT.

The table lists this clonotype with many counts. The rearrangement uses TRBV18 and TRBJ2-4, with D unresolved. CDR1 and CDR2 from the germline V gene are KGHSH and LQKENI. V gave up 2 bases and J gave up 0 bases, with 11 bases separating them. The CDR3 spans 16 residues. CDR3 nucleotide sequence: TGTGCCAGCTCACCAAAGGATTCCCTAGCCAAAAACATTCAGTACTTC. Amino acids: CASSPKDSLAKNIQYF.

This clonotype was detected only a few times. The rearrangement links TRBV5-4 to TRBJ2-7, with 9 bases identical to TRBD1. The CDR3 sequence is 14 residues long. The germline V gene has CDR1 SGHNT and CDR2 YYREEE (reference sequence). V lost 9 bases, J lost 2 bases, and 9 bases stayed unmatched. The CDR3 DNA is TGTGCCACAGAACCCGGGACAGGGACCTACGAGCAGTACTTC. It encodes CATEPGTGTYEQYF.

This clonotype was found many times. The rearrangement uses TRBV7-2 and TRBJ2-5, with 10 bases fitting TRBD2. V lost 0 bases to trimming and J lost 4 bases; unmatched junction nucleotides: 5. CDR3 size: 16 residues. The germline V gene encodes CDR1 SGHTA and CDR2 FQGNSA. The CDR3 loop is CASSLAPAGGRETQYF. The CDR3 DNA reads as TGTGCCAGCAGCTTAGCCCCAGCGGGGGGGCGAGAGACCCAGTACTTC.

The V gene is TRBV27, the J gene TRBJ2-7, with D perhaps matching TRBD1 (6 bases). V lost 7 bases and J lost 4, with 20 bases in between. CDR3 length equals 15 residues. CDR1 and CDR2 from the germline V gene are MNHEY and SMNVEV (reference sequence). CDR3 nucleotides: TGTGCCAGCACTACGACATATCACAGGGTATACGAGCAGTACTTC. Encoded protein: CASTTTYHRVYEQYF.